The 20 T cell receptor beta chains presented below share a single source sample, sequenced in a study of cytomegalovirus exposure and HLA in healthy donors. The study ran its PCR with 60 Vbeta and 13 Jbeta primers. Profiling relied on immunoSEQ multiplex PCR, and the TCRdb table lists in-frame clones only, not all of them. The sample records under 200,000 clones, 73% being singletons. Sequencing was performed on PBMCs. All receptors derive from a woman under 40 in good health and CMV-seronegative.

This clone has more than one count but fewer than ten. The chain joins TRBV6-5 to TRBJ1-6, with D perhaps TRBD1 (5 bases). The CDR3 is made up of 15 amino acids. Trimming left V 10 bases short and J 7 bases short, with 20 bases between. The germline V gene encodes CDR1 MNHEY and CDR2 SVGAGI. This chain's CDR3 is CAIKPFGGRNSPLHF. The DNA for the CDR3 is TGTGCCATCAAGCCGTTCGGGGGTCGAAATTCACCCCTCCACTTT.

V and J are TRBV18 and TRBJ1-2, with 9 bases lining up with TRBD1. The J segment lost 1 base and the V segment lost 5 bases, leaving 5 bases of the junction unmatched. The CDR3 is made up of 15 amino acids. CDR1 KGHSH and CDR2 LQKENI come from the germline V gene. The CDR3, as DNA: TGTGCCAGCTCAGCCGGGACAGGGTATAACTATGGCTACACCTTC. It codes for CASSAGTGYNYGYTF.

The V and J genes are TRBV19 and TRBJ1-1; possibly TRBD1 for D (5 bases). Germline values: CDR1 LNHDA, CDR2 SQIVND (reference sequence). The V end was cut by 7 bases, the J end by 1 base, with 22 bases between. CDR3 length: 17 amino acids. Here the CDR3 reads CASKTKGQAYGNTEAFF. CDR3 DNA: TGTGCCAGTAAAACCAAGGGGCAGGCCTATGGGAACACTGAAGCTTTCTTT.

The V call is TRBV11-3, the J call TRBJ2-1, with 7 nucleotides matching TRBD1. Germline loops: CDR1 SGHNT, CDR2 YENEEA. CDR3 length equals 13 residues. After removal of 5 bases from V and 9 bases from J, the junction contained 7 bases not matched to a gene. The CDR3: CASSHSRGPEQFF. The CDR3, as DNA: TGTGCCAGCAGCCACTCTAGGGGGCCTGAGCAGTTCTTC.

The V gene is TRBV7-3, the J gene TRBJ2-1, with 11 nucleotides matching TRBD2. Trimming took 2 bases from V and 9 from J; bases not matched to a gene: 6. The CDR3 sequence is 15 residues long. Germline V CDR1 and CDR2: SGHTA, FQGTGA. The CDR3 spells CASSLSAGTSGEQFF. The CDR3 DNA sequence: TGTGCCAGCAGCTTATCCGCCGGGACTAGCGGTGAGCAGTTCTTC.

The J gene is TRBJ2-3, the V gene TRBV19; 7 bases agree with TRBD2. The V gene end was trimmed by 4 bases and the J gene end by 7 bases; junction bases not matched to a gene: 8. The germline CDR1 and CDR2 sequences are LNHDA and SQIVND (reference sequence). The CDR3 totals 14 residues. CDR3 coding DNA: TGTGCCAGTAGTAATAACGCAGCGGGAAATACGCAGTATTTT. Protein product: CASSNNAAGNTQYF.

This clone showed up just a few times. This rearrangement joins TRBV7-9 to TRBJ2-7; 12 bases line up with TRBD2. Germline lookup yields CDR1 SEHNR and CDR2 FQNEAQ (reference sequence). The CDR3 covers 15 residues. Trimming cost V 4 bases and J 7 bases; bases outside gene matches: 8. For the CDR3, the DNA is TGTGCCAGCAGCTCCGGACTAGCGGGATATCTGGAGCAGTACTTC. Translated, it gives CASSSGLAGYLEQYF.

Note on this clone: One junction end does not reproduce the germline sequence, and a read error may be involved. The sample contains more than one DNA sequence encoding this CDR3. V and J are TRBV2 and TRBJ1-2; unclear D gene. CDR1 and CDR2 from the germline V gene are SNHLY and FYNNEI. CDR3 length: 13 amino acids. The CDR3 DNA follows: TGTGCCAGCAGTGAGGTGGCCAGGAATGGCTACACCTTT. It encodes CASSEVARNGYTF.

This chain connects TRBV19 to TRBJ1-5, with TRBD1 matching over 7 bases. The ends lost 6 bases at V and 6 bases at J; junction bases unmatched: 2. The CDR3 is 12 amino acids. CDR1 and CDR2 (germline): LNHDA, SQIVND (reference sequence). CDR3 bases: TGTGCCAGTAGGACAGGGTCTCAGCCCCAGCATTTT. Protein: CASRTGSQPQHF.

A remark on this clone: Other DNA sequences in this sample translate to the same CDR3. The chain links TRBV6-1 to TRBJ1-2, with 10 bases matching TRBD1. J gave up 3 bases and V 6 bases, and 4 bases lay outside the gene matches. Per the germline V gene, CDR1 is MNHNS and CDR2 is SASEGT. The CDR3 is made up of 14 amino acids. The CDR3 reads CASSFGTGDYGYTF. The CDR3 bases are TGTGCCAGCAGCTTCGGGACAGGGGACTATGGCTACACCTTC.

The chain recombines TRBV25-1 with TRBJ2-7, with D perhaps TRBD1 (6 bases). The V and J ends lost 6 bases and 0 bases respectively, with 15 bases between them. The CDR3 sequence is 15 residues long. Germline V gene sequence: CDR1 MGHDK, CDR2 SYGVNS. CDR3 loop: CASRNPLGASYEQYF. CDR3 bases: TGTGCCAGCAGGAATCCCTTGGGGGCCTCCTACGAGCAGTACTTC.

This chain uses TRBV2 with TRBJ1-4; 9 nucleotides match TRBD1. CDR3 length: 16 amino acids. Germline values: CDR1 SNHLY, CDR2 FYNNEI. V was pared by 2 bases and J by 6 bases, with 7 bases of the junction left unmatched. CDR3 in DNA: TGTGCCAGCAGTGAATCGGGGGGACAGGGCTATGAAAAACTGTTTTTT. It encodes CASSESGGQGYEKLFF.

This chain joins TRBV27 and TRBJ2-2, with 7 bases fitting TRBD1. The CDR3 is 14 amino acids. With 6 bases clipped from V and 3 bases from J, the junction kept 4 bases outside the gene matches. The germline V gene has CDR1 MNHEY and CDR2 SMNVEV (reference sequence). Here the CDR3 reads CASSLTGDTGELFF. The CDR3 DNA is TGTGCCAGCAGCCTCACAGGGGACACCGGGGAGCTGTTTTTT.

This clone was recorded only once. The chain couples TRBV6-1 to TRBJ2-5, with D perhaps TRBD1 (6 bases). This CDR3 region has 14 residues. Trimming shortened V by 4 bases and J by 4 bases, and 13 bases separated the two germline ends. CDR1 and CDR2 (germline): MNHNS, SASEGT. CDR3 sequence reads: CASSGNRDLETQYF. The CDR3 nucleotides read TGTGCCAGCAGTGGAAACAGGGATTTAGAGACCCAGTACTTC.

V gene TRBV19 combines with J gene TRBJ1-4; TRBD1 might be the D (5 bases). This CDR3 spans 15 amino acids. From germline, CDR1 is LNHDA and CDR2 SQIVND (reference sequence). The V gene lost 3 bases and the J gene lost 8 bases, with 16 bases spanning the gap. Here the CDR3 DNA reads TGTGCCAGTAGTATCAGTAGGAACAGGAACGAAAAACTGTTTTTT. It is translated as CASSISRNRNEKLFF.

The CDR3 coding sequence is TGTGCCAGCAGCGTTTCCGGGGGGACTCAGCCCCAGCATTTT. Encoded protein: CASSVSGGTQPQHF. The V call is TRBV9, the J call TRBJ1-5; maybe TRBD1 (5 bases). The V gene's germline CDR1 is SGDLS and CDR2 YYNGEE. This CDR3 is built from 14 residues. V shed 2 bases and J shed 6 bases, with 12 bases lying between them.

This clone appeared once. The chain has TRBV6-4 and TRBJ2-1, with 12 bases aligning to TRBD2. There are 16 residues in the CDR3. With 5 bases clipped from V and 8 bases from J, the junction kept 10 bases outside the gene matches. Per the germline V gene, CDR1 is MRHNA and CDR2 is SNTAGT. CDR3 loop: CASSNPGLAGRDEQFF. The CDR3 coding sequence is TGTGCCAGCAGTAATCCGGGACTAGCGGGTAGGGATGAGCAGTTCTTC.

The chain joins TRBV4-3 to TRBJ2-3; 10 positions agree with TRBD2. Germline V lookup: CDR1 LGHNA, CDR2 YSLEER. Trimming removed 5 bases from V and 7 bases from J; junction bases left unmatched: 18. The CDR3 is 18 residues long. CDR3 bases: TGCGCCAGCAGCAACGACAAACTCTCAGCGGGAGGGCCATATACGCAGTATTTT. It specifies CASSNDKLSAGGPYTQYF.

J is TRBJ2-1 and V is TRBV7-2; perhaps TRBD2 as D (5 bases). The ends were cut back, 9 bases at V and 16 bases at J, with 28 bases in the middle. CDR3 length: 14 residues. CDR1 SGHTA and CDR2 FQGNSA come from the germline V gene. CDR3 sequence reads: CASLSLPGTSRSFF. The CDR3 DNA reads TGTGCCAGTCTAAGTTTACCGGGAACTAGTAGGTCTTTCTTC.

V gene TRBV27 combines with J gene TRBJ1-1; 9 bases are a match to TRBD1. The V gene end was trimmed by 5 bases and the J gene end by 4 bases; junction bases not matched to a gene: 5. The length of the CDR3 is 14 residues. The germline V gene encodes CDR1 MNHEY and CDR2 SMNVEV (reference sequence). This CDR3 reads CASSRGTGSTEAFF. CDR3 in DNA: TGTGCCAGCAGTCGGGGGACAGGGTCCACTGAAGCTTTCTTT.